A selection of T cell receptor beta chains follows, all from one sample in a study of T cell responses to AZD1222 COVID-19 vaccine. Profiled with immunoSEQ multiplex PCR; TCRdb holds only in-frame clones, not every one. The table includes about 95,000 clones, around 90% detected once. Sequencing used peripheral blood, obtained on day 0 of AZD1222 vaccination. These receptor sequences come from an adult in good health. Each CDR3 is given with its conserved first and last residue. D genes are given only for firm matches. Where a row states a size, it is once, few, many or the class of an expanded clone; other rows omit it.

v_gene	j_gene	d_gene	abundance	CDR3nt	CDR3aa
TRBV7-9	TRBJ1-4	-	-	TGTGCCAGCAGCTTAGGGGCGGCAACTAATGAAAAACTGTTTTTT	CASSLGAATNEKLFF
TRBV30	TRBJ2-3	-	-	TGTGCCTGGAGTGTCAGCACAGATACGCAGTATTTT	CAWSVSTDTQYF
TRBV19	TRBJ2-3	-	-	TGTGCCAGTAGCCCACGAGTGGATACGCAGTATTTT	CASSPRVDTQYF
TRBV6-5	TRBJ1-4	-	-	TGTGCCAGCCTACCAGGGCCCGCAACTAATGAAAAACTGTTTTTT	CASLPGPATNEKLFF
TRBV9	TRBJ1-2	TRBD1	-	TGTGCCAGCAGCGAGGGACAGTGGGGCTATGGCTACACCTTC	CASSEGQWGYGYTF
TRBV5-6	TRBJ2-1	TRBD2	-	TGTGCCAGCAGCTTAGCACAGACTAGCGGATACAATGAGCAGTTCTTC	CASSLAQTSGYNEQFF
TRBV28	TRBJ1-2	-	-	TGTGCCAGCAGTTTGATAGGGAACTATGGCTACACCTTC	CASSLIGNYGYTF
TRBV28	TRBJ2-5	-	-	TGTGCCAGCACCCCCCCCAGGGCGGGACAAGAGACCCAGTACTTC	CASTPPRAGQETQYF
TRBV5-1	TRBJ1-2	TRBD1	-	TGCGCCAGCGCATCTCAGGGGGCCGGCTACACCTTC	CASASQGAGYTF
TRBV15	TRBJ1-1	TRBD1	-	TGTGCCACCAGCAGCCCGACAGGGCCCAGGAACACTGAAGCTTTCTTT	CATSSPTGPRNTEAFF
TRBV19	TRBJ1-5	-	-	TGTGCCAGTAGTATGGGGGGTGTCCATAGCAATCAGCCCCAGCATTTT	CASSMGGVHSNQPQHF
TRBV19	TRBJ2-7	-	-	TGTGCCTCCAGTAGCTTGACAGGACTTAACTACGAGCAGTACTTC	CASSSLTGLNYEQYF
TRBV2	TRBJ2-5	-	-	TGTGCCAGCAGTGACGAGACCCAGTACTTC	CASSDETQYF
TRBV6-5	TRBJ1-5	-	-	TGTGCCTCCCACGGGGGGCCTGCTACCAATCAGCCCCAGCATTTT	CASHGGPATNQPQHF
TRBV19	TRBJ1-5	-	-	TGTGCCAGTAGCGACAGGTCCGATCAGCCCCAGCATTTT	CASSDRSDQPQHF
TRBV10-1	TRBJ2-3	-	-	TGCGCCAGCGGATCGGGGGATACGCAGTATTTT	CASGSGDTQYF
TRBV6-5	TRBJ1-6	-	-	TGTGCCAGTTCTCTCGGAGGGACAAATTCACCCCTCCACTTT	CASSLGGTNSPLHF
TRBV11-2	TRBJ2-7	TRBD1	few	TGTGCCAGCAGCACGGAGCAGGGGGCTGGAGAGCAGTACTTC	CASSTEQGAGEQYF
TRBV5-5	TRBJ2-1	TRBD2	-	TGTGCCAGCAGCTTGGAGCGGGGGGGCCCGAATGAGCAGTTCTTC	CASSLERGGPNEQFF
TRBV10-2	TRBJ2-2	-	-	TGCGCCAGCGTGGGGCCCGGGGAGCTGTTTTTT	CASVGPGELFF
TRBV18	TRBJ2-7	TRBD2	-	TGTGCCAGCCGAAGGACTAGCGGCTACGAGCAGTACTTC	CASRRTSGYEQYF
TRBV10-3	TRBJ2-3	-	-	TGTGCCATCAGTCCCGGGACTTTCCAGTATTTT	CAISPGTFQYF
TRBV7-2	TRBJ1-4	-	-	TGTGCCAGCAGCTTGACGGCGCCGAGTGAAAAACTGTTTTTT	CASSLTAPSEKLFF
TRBV11-3	TRBJ2-5	TRBD2	once	TGTGCCAGCAGCTTACCCGAGCGGGACTCACCCCCCCAAGAGACCCAGTACTTC	CASSLPERDSPPQETQYF
TRBV6-1	TRBJ1-2	-	few	TGTGCCAGCAGTGAAACGCCAGGGACTAACTATGGCTACACCTTC	CASSETPGTNYGYTF
TRBV12-3/TRBV12-4	TRBJ2-7	-	-	TGTGCCAGCAGTGTCAACTACGAGCAGTACTTC	CASSVNYEQYF
TRBV10-1	TRBJ2-7	-	-	TGCGCCAGCAGTGAGTCGTGGGGAGACGAGCAGTACTTC	CASSESWGDEQYF
TRBV7-6	TRBJ2-3	-	-	TGTGCCAGCAGCTCAACCCGACTAAGGATAAATACGCAGTATTTT	CASSSTRLRINTQYF
TRBV9	TRBJ1-2	TRBD1	-	TGTGCCAGCAGCCCCCGACAGGGGGCGGTCGACTATGGCTACACCTTC	CASSPRQGAVDYGYTF
TRBV18	TRBJ1-4	-	once	TGTGCCAGCTCCCCCACCGGACAGAGCCATGAAAAACTGTTTTTT	CASSPTGQSHEKLFF
TRBV3-1/TRBV3-2	TRBJ1-4	-	-	TGTGCCAGCAGCCACGTTCAGGGGATAGATGAAAAACTGTTTTTT	CASSHVQGIDEKLFF
TRBV5-1	TRBJ2-2	-	-	TGCGCCAGCAGCCCTCGGTCGCGGTCGGTCACCGGGGAGCTGTTTTTT	CASSPRSRSVTGELFF
TRBV19	TRBJ1-2	-	-	TGTGCCAGTAGTAGACAACAAACTAACTATGGCTACACCTTC	CASSRQQTNYGYTF
TRBV10-3	TRBJ1-4	-	-	TGTGCCATCAGTGAGTCTGTTGCAACTAATGAAAAACTGTTTTTT	CAISESVATNEKLFF
TRBV30	TRBJ1-5	-	-	TGTGCCTGGAGCGCCGAAGGCAGGGGCAATCAGCCCCAGCATTTT	CAWSAEGRGNQPQHF
TRBV19	TRBJ2-2	TRBD2	-	TGTGCCAGTAGTCCGGCCGCGGGGGGGCCCGGGGAGCTGTTTTTT	CASSPAAGGPGELFF
TRBV28	TRBJ1-2	-	-	TGTGCCAGCCAAGAATGGGGGGTGGCTAACTATGGCTACACCTTC	CASQEWGVANYGYTF
TRBV9	TRBJ1-1	-	-	TGTGCCAGCAGCGCCGGTGGGAACACTGAAGCTTTCTTT	CASSAGGNTEAFF
TRBV7-8	TRBJ1-5	-	-	TGTGCCAGCAGCTTAGGGAGGGGGAGGGTTCAGCCCCAGCATTTT	CASSLGRGRVQPQHF
TRBV7-2	TRBJ2-1	-	-	TGTGCCAGCAGCTTAGACTCGAGCTCCTACAATGAGCAGTTCTTC	CASSLDSSSYNEQFF
TRBV21-1	TRBJ1-1	-	-	TGTGCCAGCAGCAGTGGGGCGTGGCAGAACACTGAAGCTTTCTTT	CASSSGAWQNTEAFF
TRBV3-1/TRBV3-2	TRBJ2-7	-	-	TGTGCCAGCAGCCAAGATCTGATCGACGGGCGCGAGCAGTACTTC	CASSQDLIDGREQYF
TRBV9	TRBJ2-5	TRBD1	-	TGTGCCAGCAGCGTAGACCAGGGGGCATTGGAGACCCAGTACTTC	CASSVDQGALETQYF
TRBV6-5	TRBJ2-3	TRBD1	few	TGTGCCAGCAGGACAGGGGGTGATACGCAGTATTTT	CASRTGGDTQYF
TRBV11-2	TRBJ2-1	-	-	TGTGCCAGCAGCTTAGATCGGTATGAGCAGTTCTTC	CASSLDRYEQFF
TRBV7-6	TRBJ2-3	TRBD2	-	TGTGCCAGCAGTTCCCTTAGCGGGGGGGCGTCGGATACGCAGTATTTT	CASSSLSGGASDTQYF
TRBV5-1	TRBJ2-1	-	-	TGCGCCAGCAGGAGGGGTCCAGCCTACAATGAGCAGTTCTTC	CASRRGPAYNEQFF
TRBV28	TRBJ1-6	-	-	TGTGCCAGCAGTTTACCGGAAGTTGGGTGGTGGGGAGCGGGTTCACCCCTCCACTTT	CASSLPEVGWWGAGSPLHF
TRBV10-3	TRBJ1-2	TRBD1	-	TGTGCCATCAGTTCCGCGGACAGGAACTATGGCTACACCTTC	CAISSADRNYGYTF
TRBV7-8	TRBJ1-2	TRBD1	-	TGTGCCAGCAGCAGCAGGGGGTTCGGGGGCTACACCTTC	CASSSRGFGGYTF
TRBV4-1	TRBJ1-4	-	-	TGCGCCAGCAGCCAACATCATCCAACTAATGAAAAACTGTTTTTT	CASSQHHPTNEKLFF
TRBV5-1	TRBJ2-5	-	-	TGCGCCAGCAGCAGGACCAGGGCAGGGGTCGGTGAGACCCAGTACTTC	CASSRTRAGVGETQYF
TRBV11-3	TRBJ2-1	-	-	TGTGCCAGCAGTCTAGATAGCCAGGGAGATTCCTACAATGAGCAGTTCTTC	CASSLDSQGDSYNEQFF
TRBV18	TRBJ2-7	TRBD1	-	TGTGCCAGCTCACGAACCTCAGGGGGCATGTACGAGCAGTACTTC	CASSRTSGGMYEQYF
TRBV7-6	TRBJ2-1	-	-	TGTGCCTCCCGCCCGGCTAGCACAGAATACAATGAGCAGTTCTTC	CASRPASTEYNEQFF